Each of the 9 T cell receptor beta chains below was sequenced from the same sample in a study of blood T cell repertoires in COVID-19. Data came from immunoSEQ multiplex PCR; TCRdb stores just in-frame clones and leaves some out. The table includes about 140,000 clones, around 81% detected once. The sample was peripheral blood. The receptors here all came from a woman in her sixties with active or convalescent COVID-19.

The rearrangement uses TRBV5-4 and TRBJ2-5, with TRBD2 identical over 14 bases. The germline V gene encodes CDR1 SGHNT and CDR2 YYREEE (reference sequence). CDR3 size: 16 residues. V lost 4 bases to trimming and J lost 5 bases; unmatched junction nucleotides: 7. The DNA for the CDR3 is TGTGCCAGCAGCCTTCGGACTAGCGGGGGGTCGGAGACCCAGTACTTC. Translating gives CASSLRTSGGSETQYF.

CDR3 nucleotides: TGCAGTGCGCCAGGGAGGAATGAGCAGTTCTTC. Translated: CSAPGRNEQFF. The V call is TRBV20-1, the J call TRBJ2-1; perhaps TRBD2 as D (6 bases). The CDR3 is made up of 11 amino acids. CDR1 and CDR2 from the germline V gene are DFQATT and SNEGSKA (reference sequence). V was shortened by 6 bases and J by 7 bases, with 10 bases between the two germline ends.

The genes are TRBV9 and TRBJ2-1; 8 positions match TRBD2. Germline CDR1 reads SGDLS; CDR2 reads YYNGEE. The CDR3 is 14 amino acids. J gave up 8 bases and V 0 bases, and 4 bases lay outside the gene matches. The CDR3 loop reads CASSVAGGPDEQFF. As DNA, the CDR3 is TGTGCCAGCAGCGTAGCGGGAGGGCCCGATGAGCAGTTCTTC. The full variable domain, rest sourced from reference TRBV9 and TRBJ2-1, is DSGVTQTPKHLITATGQRVTLRCSPRSGDLSVYWYQQSLDQGLQFLIQYYNGEERAKGNILERFSAQQFPDLHSELNLSSLELGDSALYFCASSVAGGPDEQFFGPGTRLTVL.

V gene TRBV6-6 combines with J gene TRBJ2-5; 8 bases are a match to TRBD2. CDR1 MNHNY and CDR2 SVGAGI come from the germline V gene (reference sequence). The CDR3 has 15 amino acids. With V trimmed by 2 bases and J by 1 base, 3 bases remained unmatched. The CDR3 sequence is CASSYLSGTQETQYF. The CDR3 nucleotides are TGTGCCAGCAGTTACCTTAGCGGGACCCAAGAGACCCAGTACTTC.

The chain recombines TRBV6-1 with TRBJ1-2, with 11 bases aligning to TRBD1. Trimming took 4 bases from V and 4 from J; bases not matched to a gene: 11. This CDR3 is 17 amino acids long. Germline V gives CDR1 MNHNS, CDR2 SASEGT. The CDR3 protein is CASSVTRGTGGTYGYTF. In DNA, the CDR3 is TGTGCCAGCAGTGTCACCCGGGGGACAGGGGGGACCTATGGCTACACCTTC.

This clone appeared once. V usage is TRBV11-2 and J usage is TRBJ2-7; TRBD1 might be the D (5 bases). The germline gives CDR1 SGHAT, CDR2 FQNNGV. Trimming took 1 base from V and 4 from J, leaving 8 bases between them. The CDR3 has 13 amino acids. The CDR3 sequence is CASSLGAGYEQYF. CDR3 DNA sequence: TGTGCCAGCAGCTTAGGGGCAGGGTACGAGCAGTACTTC.

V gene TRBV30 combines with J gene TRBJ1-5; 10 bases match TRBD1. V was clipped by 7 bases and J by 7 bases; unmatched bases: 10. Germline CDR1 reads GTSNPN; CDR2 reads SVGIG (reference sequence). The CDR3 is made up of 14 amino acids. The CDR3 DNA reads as TGTGCCTTCCAGACAGGGGGCTATGGACAGCCCCAGCATTTT. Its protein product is CAFQTGGYGQPQHF.

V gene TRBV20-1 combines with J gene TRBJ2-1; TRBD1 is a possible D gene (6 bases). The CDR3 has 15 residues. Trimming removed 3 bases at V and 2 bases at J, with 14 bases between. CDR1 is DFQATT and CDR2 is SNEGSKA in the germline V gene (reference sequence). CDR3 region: CSASSQGIPYNEQFF. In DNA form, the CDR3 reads TGCAGTGCTAGTAGCCAGGGGATCCCCTACAATGAGCAGTTCTTC.

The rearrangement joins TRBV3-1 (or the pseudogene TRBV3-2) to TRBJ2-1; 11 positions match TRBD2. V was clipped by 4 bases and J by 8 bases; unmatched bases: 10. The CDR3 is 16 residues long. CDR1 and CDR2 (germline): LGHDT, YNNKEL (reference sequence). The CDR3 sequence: CASSLLAGGPGHEQFF. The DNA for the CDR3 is TGTGCCAGCAGCCTTCTAGCGGGGGGACCTGGGCATGAGCAGTTCTTC.